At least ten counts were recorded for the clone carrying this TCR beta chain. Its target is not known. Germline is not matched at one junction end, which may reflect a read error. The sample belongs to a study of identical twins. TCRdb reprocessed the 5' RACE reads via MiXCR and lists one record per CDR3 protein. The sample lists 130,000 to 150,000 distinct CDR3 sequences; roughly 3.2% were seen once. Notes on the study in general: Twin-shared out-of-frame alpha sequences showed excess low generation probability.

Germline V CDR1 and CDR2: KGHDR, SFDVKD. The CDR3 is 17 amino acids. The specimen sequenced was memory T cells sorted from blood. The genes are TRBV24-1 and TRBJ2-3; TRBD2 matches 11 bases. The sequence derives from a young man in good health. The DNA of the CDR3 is TGTGTCACCAGTGATTTAGGGACTAGCGGAGGCACAGATACGCAGTATTTT. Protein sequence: CVTSDLGTSGGTDTQYF.